A single sample gave rise to the 23 T cell receptor beta chains below, sequenced in a study of blood T cells in healthy people across ages. Next came a second PCR, run for about 7 to 12 cycles, which used a sample-barcoded 5' primer along with a J-beta primer mix. Via MiXCR, TCRdb re-called the 5' RACE reads, giving one row per CDR3 protein. The table lists 1.5 million to 2 million distinct CDR3 sequences, approximately 30% of them singletons, with more than 6% in the top ten. Sequencing was carried out using blood. The receptors shown here come from a woman in her 30s in good health.

This clonotype was observed at least ten times. The chain has TRBV6-6 and TRBJ2-1; maybe TRBD2 (6 bases). Trimming removed 0 bases from V and 6 bases from J, with 12 bases in between. There are 15 residues in the CDR3. Germline CDR1 is MNHNY and CDR2 is SVGAGI (reference sequence). CDR3 region: CASSYSQAGSNEQFF. CDR3 bases: TGTGCCAGCAGTTACTCTCAGGCGGGGTCCAATGAGCAGTTCTTC.

The gene calls are TRBV3-1 and TRBJ1-1; D is perhaps TRBD1 (6 bases). Trimming left V 5 bases short and J 1 base short, with 14 bases between. The CDR3 consists of 15 residues. The germline V gene has CDR1 LGHDT and CDR2 YNNKEL (reference sequence). The CDR3 here is CASSAPGTTNTEAFF. The CDR3 bases are TGTGCCAGCAGCGCCCCCGGGACAACGAACACTGAAGCTTTCTTT.

The chain recombines TRBV28 with TRBJ1-3; 7 positions match TRBD1. V was pared by 6 bases and J by 8 bases, with 19 bases of the junction left unmatched. The CDR3 extends over 17 amino acids. The V gene's germline CDR1 is MDHEN and CDR2 SYDVKM. The CDR3 sequence: CASSQTLNRGYGYTIYF. In DNA form, the CDR3 reads TGTGCCAGCAGCCAGACATTAAACAGGGGCTATGGCTACACCATATATTTT.

The chain employs TRBV7-9 and TRBJ1-2; TRBD1 aligns across 9 bases. V lost 0 bases, J lost 7 bases, and 6 bases stayed unmatched. The CDR3 is 15 amino acids. Germline CDR1 SEHNR, CDR2 FQNEAQ (reference sequence). The CDR3 here is CASSLAGTGGGGYTF. CDR3 sequence (DNA): TGTGCCAGCAGCTTAGCCGGTACAGGGGGCGGTGGCTACACCTTC. Full variable domain (outside the CDR3, taken from reference TRBV7-9 and TRBJ1-2): DTGVSQNPRHKITKRGQNVTFRCDPISEHNRLYWYRQTLGQGPEFLTYFQNEAQLEKSRLLSDRFSAERPKGSFSTLEIQRTEQGDSAMYLCASSLAGTGGGGYTFGSGTRLTVV.

The J gene is TRBJ1-5, the V gene TRBV6-1; TRBD1 aligns across 8 bases. The CDR3 is 15 residues long. CDR1 is MNHNS and CDR2 is SASEGT in the germline V gene. The trim removed 8 bases at V and 6 bases at J, leaving 12 bases unmatched. Here the CDR3 DNA reads TGTGCCAGCTCCAGCCAGGGGGCGGTGGGTCAGCCCCAGCATTTT. This sequence encodes CASSSQGAVGQPQHF.

The chain combines TRBV30 with TRBJ1-2, with D maybe TRBD1 (6 bases). Trimming took off 4 bases at V and 3 bases at J, with 18 bases between the two ends. Germline V gives CDR1 GTSNPN, CDR2 SVGIG (reference sequence). This CDR3 is 15 amino acids long. For the CDR3, the DNA is TGTGCCTGGAAATCGCCAGGGGAAGGGCACTATGGCTACACCTTC. Translated: CAWKSPGEGHYGYTF.

This clonotype was found a few times. The chain links TRBV6-6 to TRBJ2-2, with 8 bases fitting TRBD1. Trimming removed 5 bases from V and 4 bases from J; junction bases left unmatched: 0. The CDR3 is 13 residues long. The V gene's germline CDR1 is MNHNY and CDR2 SVGAGI (reference sequence). DNA of the CDR3: TGTGCCAGCAGTGACAGGGGCACCGGGGAGCTGTTTTTT. Translated, it gives CASSDRGTGELFF.

This clonotype has only a few counts. The rearrangement joins TRBV20-1 to TRBJ2-1, with D unresolved. Germline values: CDR1 DFQATT, CDR2 SNEGSKA (reference sequence). V shed 1 base and J shed 7 bases, with 8 bases lying between them. The CDR3 runs to 12 residues. The CDR3 nucleotides read TGCAGTGCTAGAGGGCCAAAGAATGAGCAGTTCTTC. Its protein product is CSARGPKNEQFF.

This clonotype has only a few counts. V gene TRBV20-1 combines with J gene TRBJ2-1; no clear D. V was shortened by 0 bases and J by 1 base, with 10 bases between the two germline ends. The CDR3 is made up of 15 amino acids. Germline V CDR1 and CDR2: DFQATT, SNEGSKA (reference sequence). CDR3 bases: TGCAGTGCTAGAGATTTGACTTCTTCCTACAATGAGCAGTTCTTC. Translating it yields CSARDLTSSYNEQFF.

V is TRBV11-2 and J is TRBJ1-2; TRBD1 matches at 9 bases. After removal of 3 bases from V and 4 bases from J, the junction contained 9 bases not matched to a gene. This CDR3 spans 16 amino acids. The germline gives CDR1 SGHAT, CDR2 FQNNGV. DNA of the CDR3: TGTGCCAGCAGCTTCTCTTCGGGACAGGGCGGCTATGGCTACACCTTC. This translates into CASSFSSGQGGYGYTF.

Only a few counts were recorded for this clonotype. J is TRBJ2-7 and V is TRBV29-1; D uncertain. The V and J ends lost 7 bases and 5 bases respectively, with 15 bases between them. Germline values: CDR1 SQVTM, CDR2 ANQGSEA. The CDR3 contains 12 residues. The CDR3 spells CSGLLNRDEQYF. CDR3 sequence (DNA): TGCAGCGGCCTTTTGAACAGAGACGAGCAGTACTTC.

The chain joins TRBV28 to TRBJ2-4, with a tentative D call TRBD1 (6 bases). The J call may be faulty, since TRBJ2-7 better matches the DNA end. The germline V gene has CDR1 MDHEN and CDR2 SYDVKM. This CDR3 contains 15 residues. In DNA, the CDR3 is TGTGCCAGCAGTGACGGACAGTACTATAACTACGAGCAGTACTTC. It translates to CASSDGQYYNYEQYF.

The chain carries TRBV5-1 and TRBJ2-1, with a possible D match to TRBD2 (6 bases). The CDR3 consists of 16 residues. Germline V gene data show CDR1 as SGHRS and CDR2 as YFSETQ. Trimming cost V 3 bases and J 3 bases, with 16 bases left between them. The DNA for the CDR3 is TGCGCCAGCAGCTGGGGGGATCGGGGCCTCTACAATGAGCAGTTCTTC. Its translation: CASSWGDRGLYNEQFF.

The gene calls are TRBV12-5 and TRBJ2-7, with D tentatively TRBD1 (9 bases). Germline CDR1 LGHNT, CDR2 FRNRAP. The CDR3 sequence is 16 residues long. V lost 5 bases to trimming and J lost 5 bases, with 22 bases between them. CDR3 amino acids: CASGGAGGDRAHEQYF. Written as DNA, the CDR3 is TGTGCTAGTGGTGGGGCCGGGGGGGACAGGGCCCACGAGCAGTACTTC. Looking up the rest from reference TRBV12-5 and TRBJ2-7 gives the full variable domain: DARVTQTPRHKVTEMGQEVTMRCQPILGHNTVFWYRQTMMQGLELLAYFRNRAPLDDSGMPKDRFSAEMPDATLATLKIQPSEPRDSAVYFCASGGAGGDRAHEQYFGPGTRLTVT.

This sequence joins TRBV6-5 and TRBJ2-2; tentatively, D is TRBD2 (6 bases). Trimming removed 5 bases from V and 3 bases from J, with 16 bases in between. Germline loops: CDR1 MNHEY, CDR2 SVGAGI. There are 16 residues in the CDR3. CDR3 sequence: CASSRSGTGDTGELFF. The CDR3 nucleotides read TGTGCCAGCAGTAGATCCGGGACGGGGGACACCGGGGAGCTGTTTTTT.

This clonotype turned up a few times. The chain employs TRBV9 and TRBJ2-3; D is possibly TRBD2 (5 bases). Trimming cost V 3 bases and J 6 bases, with 11 bases left between them. The CDR3 sequence is 13 residues long. Germline V lookup: CDR1 SGDLS, CDR2 YYNGEE. The CDR3 nucleotides are TGTGCCAGCAGCGGGGAGATGGAGGATACGCAGTATTTT. This sequence encodes CASSGEMEDTQYF.

This clonotype was detected ten times or more. A read error may be the cause here, since a much bigger clone is one base away. The chain links TRBV2 to TRBJ2-1; D unclear. Germline CDR1 reads SNHLY; CDR2 reads FYNNEI. CDR3 size: 11 residues. V lost 7 bases and J 0 bases, leaving 1 base between the germline ends. CDR3 protein: CASTSYNEQFF. CDR3 in DNA: TGTGCCAGCACCTCCTACAATGAGCAGTTCTTC.

CDR3: CASRPILPLGSANEQFF. The CDR3 DNA is TGTGCAAGTCGCCCTATACTCCCCTTGGGCAGTGCCAATGAGCAGTTCTTC. The V gene is TRBV12-2, the J gene TRBJ2-1; the DNA was not used to check the table's D call, TRBD1. TRBV12-2 is described as a pseudogene. The length of the CDR3 is 17 residues.

This chain uses TRBV27 with TRBJ1-2, with D uncertain. The CDR3 length is 16 residues. Germline-derived CDR1 and CDR2 are MNHEY and SMNVEV (reference sequence). The V and J ends lost 0 bases and 2 bases respectively, with 13 bases between them. The CDR3 is CASSLSSGLGNYGYTF. The CDR3, as DNA: TGTGCCAGCAGTTTATCGTCTGGGCTCGGCAACTATGGCTACACCTTC.

The chain employs TRBV7-2 and TRBJ2-7; 10 bases are shared with TRBD2. Germline V gene lookup returns CDR1 SGHTA and CDR2 FQGNSA. This CDR3 has 16 amino acids. Germline trimming cut 2 bases from V and 4 bases from J; bases unmatched to any gene: 8. The CDR3 region is CASSLSGGALGYEQYF. CDR3 in DNA: TGTGCCAGCAGCTTAAGCGGGGGGGCCTTAGGTTACGAGCAGTACTTC.

Concerning this clonotype itself: One end of the junction fails to match germline, which may point to a read error. The rearrangement links TRBV28 to TRBJ2-7; tentative D call: TRBD2 (7 bases). Germline CDR1 reads MDHEN; CDR2 reads SYDVKM. This CDR3 region has 16 residues. The CDR3 nucleotides read TGTACCAGCAGGGTGACGGGGGGCCCCCGCTCCTACGAGCAGTACTTC. It translates to CTSRVTGGPRSYEQYF.

The V call is TRBV6-1, the J call TRBJ1-1, with 7 bases lining up with TRBD1. CDR1 and CDR2 from the germline V gene are MNHNS and SASEGT. The CDR3 is made up of 14 amino acids. Trimming cost V 7 bases and J 0 bases; bases outside gene matches: 5. CDR3 sequence (DNA): TGTGCCAGCAAAACAGGGGCTTTGAACACTGAAGCTTTCTTT. It specifies CASKTGALNTEAFF.

This clonotype was recorded a few times. The chain uses TRBV20-1 and TRBJ1-5; the match to TRBD1 covers 7 bases. The CDR3 is made up of 15 amino acids. J was trimmed by 2 bases and V by 2 bases; bases with no gene match: 6. Germline V gives CDR1 DFQATT, CDR2 SNEGSKA (reference sequence). The CDR3 DNA reads TGCAGTGCTAGACGCAGGGGGATTGGCAATCAGCCCCAGCATTTT. The encoded protein is CSARRRGIGNQPQHF.